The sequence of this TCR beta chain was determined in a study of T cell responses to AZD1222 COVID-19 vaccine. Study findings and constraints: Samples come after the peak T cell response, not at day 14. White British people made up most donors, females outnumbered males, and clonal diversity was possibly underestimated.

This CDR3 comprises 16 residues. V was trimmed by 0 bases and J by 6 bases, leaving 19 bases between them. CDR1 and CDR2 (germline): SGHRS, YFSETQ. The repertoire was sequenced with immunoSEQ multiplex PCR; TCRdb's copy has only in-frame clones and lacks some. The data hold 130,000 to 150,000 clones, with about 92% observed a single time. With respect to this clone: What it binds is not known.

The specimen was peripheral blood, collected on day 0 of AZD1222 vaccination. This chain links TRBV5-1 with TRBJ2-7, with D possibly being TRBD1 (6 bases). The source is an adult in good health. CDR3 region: CASSLADVGAGREQYF. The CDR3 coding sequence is TGCGCCAGCAGCTTGGCTGACGTGGGGGCGGGTCGCGAGCAGTACTTC. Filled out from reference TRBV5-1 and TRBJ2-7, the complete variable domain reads KAGVTQTPRYLIKTRGQQVTLSCSPISGHRSVSWYQQTPGQGLQFLFEYFSETQRNKGNFPGRFSGRQFSNSRSEMNVSTLELGDSALYLCASSLADVGAGREQYFGPGTRLTVT.